This T cell receptor beta chain was sequenced for a study of blood T cell repertoires in COVID-19. Study-level information: Acute and convalescent COVID-19 samples came from the United States, Italy and Spain. In each case, the material was cDNA or gDNA derived from T cells, B-cell-depleted T cells, or PBMCs.

Cohort allocation depended upon clinical history that participants reported. Authors' data handling: Reference gene primers were amplified, and this amplification served to estimate nucleated cell counts. TCRdb's copy holds only in-frame clones and misses some; the assay was immunoSEQ multiplex PCR. V and J calls and clone size are given by that table; D and trimming were obtained from the DNA. The sample has around 230,000 clones, 75% to 90% seen once. The germline gives CDR1 SGHTA, CDR2 FQGNSA. This CDR3 is built from 16 residues. Trimming at V came to 6 bases and at J to 0 bases, leaving 4 bases not matched to a gene.

The rearrangement joins TRBV7-2 to TRBJ2-3; 12 bases match TRBD2. Sequenced sample: PBMCs or T cells enriched from blood (not recorded which). The receptor was isolated from a woman between 40 and 50 years old with acute COVID-19. The CDR3 nucleotides are TGTGCCAGCAGTCGACTAGCGGGGGTCAGCACAGATACGCAGTATTTT. This sequence encodes CASSRLAGVSTDTQYF.